Below are 29 T cell receptor beta chains sequenced from a single sample in a study of T cell repertoires in cytomegalovirus infection. A single record per CDR3 protein comes from TCRdb applying MiXCR to the reads. The sample consists of 110,000 to 150,000 distinct CDR3 sequences, more than 30% of them appearing once. These receptors' antigens are unknown. The material sequenced was CD8+ T cells from cultured PBMCs, taken from culture after CMV antigen stimulation. The receptors derive from a human donor in good health (CMV status not recorded). Some clones in this sample may be carry-over from other donors' samples.

In its sample, this clonotype was seen many times. This rearrangement joins TRBV7-9 to TRBJ2-5, with TRBD2 matching 8 bases. Germline V CDR1 and CDR2: SEHNR, FQNEAQ (reference sequence). CDR3 length: 15 residues. The J segment lost 3 bases and the V segment lost 5 bases, leaving 8 bases of the junction unmatched. Here the CDR3 DNA reads TGTGCCAGCAGCCCGGGGGGGCGAGTAGAAGAGACCCAGTACTTC. Translating gives CASSPGGRVEETQYF.

V is TRBV12-3 or TRBV12-4 and J is TRBJ1-2; D uncertain. The CDR3 runs to 15 residues. Trimming stripped 2 bases from V and 0 bases from J, with 10 bases between. The CDR3 region is CASSLTLTPNYGYTF. As DNA, the CDR3 is TGTGCCAGCAGTTTAACCCTAACCCCTAACTATGGCTACACCTTC.

This clonotype was found a few times. The V gene is TRBV28, the J gene TRBJ2-2; a possible D gene is TRBD1 (5 bases). Trimming shortened V by 2 bases and J by 7 bases, and 14 bases separated the two germline ends. This CDR3 contains 15 residues. Germline V lookup: CDR1 MDHEN, CDR2 SYDVKM. The CDR3, as DNA: TGTGCCAGCAGTTTAAGACAGACTTTGGACGGGGAGCTGTTTTTT. Translating it yields CASSLRQTLDGELFF.

Many counts were recorded for this clonotype. The chain combines TRBV3-1 with TRBJ2-1, with 9 bases that match TRBD2. Trimming took 0 bases from V and 0 from J; bases not matched to a gene: 6. Germline CDR1 and CDR2: LGHDT and YNNKEL (reference sequence). The CDR3 spans 18 residues. The CDR3 sequence: CASSQDLAGDSSYNEQFF. CDR3 DNA: TGTGCCAGCAGCCAAGACTTAGCGGGGGATAGCTCCTACAATGAGCAGTTCTTC.

This clonotype occurred a few times. The chain recombines TRBV2 with TRBJ2-2; perhaps TRBD2 as D (6 bases). The CDR3 totals 17 residues. Trimming took off 1 base at V and 3 bases at J, with 15 bases between the two ends. Germline assignment: CDR1 SNHLY and CDR2 FYNNEI. This CDR3 is CASSEVAGGVHTGELFF. Here the CDR3 DNA reads TGTGCCAGCAGTGAAGTCGCCGGCGGGGTCCACACCGGGGAGCTGTTTTTT.

This clonotype was seen more than once but under ten times. The CDR3 sequence is CASRTMGTEAFF. The DNA of the CDR3 is TGTGCCAGCAGGACGATGGGAACTGAAGCTTTCTTT. The V call is TRBV6-5, the J call TRBJ1-1, with unresolved D. The CDR3 runs 12 residues. Trimming removed 6 bases at V and 5 bases at J, with 10 bases between. CDR1 and CDR2 from the germline V gene are MNHEY and SVGAGI.

The chain recombines TRBV2 with TRBJ2-1; D gene ambiguous. Trimming pared 4 bases from V and 5 bases from J, leaving 6 bases between. The CDR3 runs to 12 residues. The germline V gene encodes CDR1 SNHLY and CDR2 FYNNEI. Written as DNA, the CDR3 is TGTGCCAGCAGTGCTCGGGACAATGAGCAGTTCTTC. Amino acids: CASSARDNEQFF.

Turning to this clonotype: This may stem from a read error, because a much larger clone lies one nucleotide away. The chain combines TRBV4-1 with TRBJ2-3; no definite D call. The CDR3 totals 14 residues. In germline, CDR1 is MGHRA, CDR2 YSYEKL. Here the CDR3 DNA reads TGTGCCAGCAGCCAAGAGTGGGGAATAGATACGCAGTATTTT. It yields the protein CASSQEWGIDTQYF.

The CDR3 loop reads CASSSLAGTSYEQYF. The DNA of the CDR3 is TGCGCCAGCAGCTCGCTAGCGGGCACCTCCTACGAGCAGTACTTC. V usage is TRBV4-1 and J usage is TRBJ2-7, with 8 bases matching TRBD2. This CDR3 comprises 15 residues. Germline CDR1 MGHRA, CDR2 YSYEKL. The J segment lost 0 bases and the V segment lost 5 bases, leaving 6 bases of the junction unmatched.

V usage is TRBV28 and J usage is TRBJ1-5, with TRBD1 matching 8 bases. This CDR3 is built from 14 residues. J was trimmed by 9 bases and V by 4 bases; bases with no gene match: 8. Per the germline V gene, CDR1 is MDHEN and CDR2 is SYDVKM. In DNA, the CDR3 is TGTGCCAGCAGTTACGGGACAGGTGAAGGGCCCCAGCATTTT. Its translation: CASSYGTGEGPQHF.

CDR3 loop: CASSPSLVIADTQYF. The CDR3, as DNA: TGTGCCAGCAGCCCGTCCCTAGTTATCGCAGATACGCAGTATTTT. V usage is TRBV7-9 and J usage is TRBJ2-3, with D unclear. The ends were cut back, 5 bases at V and 4 bases at J, with 16 bases in the middle. The CDR3 is made up of 15 amino acids. Germline V gene data show CDR1 as SEHNR and CDR2 as FQNEAQ (reference sequence).

The rearrangement uses TRBV6-7 and TRBJ2-2; the D call may be TRBD1 or TRBD2 (6 bases each). TRBV6-7 carries the ORF label, with uncertain function. The V gene lost 0 bases and the J gene lost 5 bases, with 7 bases spanning the gap. This CDR3 is 14 amino acids long. The CDR3 sequence is CASSYSGGTGELFF. CDR3 nucleotides: TGTGCCAGCAGTTACTCAGGGGGGACCGGGGAGCTGTTTTTT.

The rearrangement links TRBV10-3 to TRBJ2-3; the D is unclear. The germline V gene encodes CDR1 ENHRY and CDR2 SYGVKD. V was pared by 6 bases and J by 6 bases, with 13 bases between. The CDR3 is 13 amino acids. The CDR3 loop reads CAISQDPIDTQYF. The CDR3 nucleotides are TGTGCCATCAGCCAGGACCCTATTGATACGCAGTATTTT.

This clonotype was seen many times. The chain joins TRBV7-9 to TRBJ2-1; 8 nucleotides align to TRBD1. The CDR3 extends over 16 amino acids. V trimming: 5 bases; J trimming: 2 bases; junction bases outside the gene matches: 8. Germline V gives CDR1 SEHNR, CDR2 FQNEAQ (reference sequence). The CDR3 sequence is CASSPGQGDTYNEQFF. The CDR3 DNA reads as TGTGCCAGCAGCCCCGGACAGGGTGATACCTACAATGAGCAGTTCTTC.

This clonotype showed up many times. The CDR3 reads CASSTGQGTDTQYF. CDR3 DNA sequence: TGTGCCAGCAGCACAGGACAGGGAACAGATACGCAGTATTTT. The chain links TRBV7-6 to TRBJ2-3, with TRBD1 matching over 8 bases. V gave up 5 bases and J gave up 3 bases; unmatched junction bases: 4. The CDR3 is made up of 14 amino acids. Germline-derived CDR1 and CDR2 are SGHVS and FNYEAQ. Combining the CDR3 with reference TRBV7-6 and TRBJ2-3 gives the whole variable domain GAGVSQSPRYKVTKRGQDVALRCDPISGHVSLYWYRQALGQGPEFLTYFNYEAQQDKSGLPNDRFSAERPEGSISTLTIQRTEQRDSAMYRCASSTGQGTDTQYFGPGTRLTVL.

The genes are TRBV19 and TRBJ2-1; D unresolved. CDR3 length: 14 amino acids. Trimming removed 1 base at V and 0 bases at J, with 4 bases between. The germline gives CDR1 LNHDA, CDR2 SQIVND (reference sequence). The chain's CDR3 is CASSIVSSYNEQFF. CDR3 nucleotides: TGTGCCAGTAGTATAGTTTCCTCCTACAATGAGCAGTTCTTC.

The V and J genes are TRBV19 and TRBJ2-2; the D gene is possibly TRBD2 (5 bases). CDR1 is LNHDA, CDR2 SQIVND, per germline (reference sequence). V lost 4 bases, J lost 6 bases, and 9 bases lay in between. This CDR3 is 13 amino acids long. CDR3 nucleotide sequence: TGTGCCAGTAGTAGCTGGGGAGCCGGGGAGCTGTTTTTT. Amino acids: CASSSWGAGELFF.

This chain links TRBV2 with TRBJ1-1, with D possibly TRBD1 on 6 matching bases. Trimming pared 9 bases from V and 0 bases from J, leaving 26 bases between. Per germline, CDR1 SNHLY and CDR2 FYNNEI. CDR3 length equals 18 residues. CDR3 protein: CASSLDWDTEILNTEAFF. CDR3 nucleotides: TGTGCCAGTTCCCTTGACTGGGACACTGAGATTCTGAACACTGAAGCTTTCTTT.

This clonotype was seen repeatedly, ten times or more. CDR3 loop: CASAGTDNYEQYF. The CDR3 DNA reads as TGTGCCTCCGCCGGGACAGACAACTACGAGCAGTACTTC. V is TRBV19 and J is TRBJ2-7, with TRBD1 identical over 7 bases. The germline V gene encodes CDR1 LNHDA and CDR2 SQIVND (reference sequence). V shed 11 bases and J 3 bases; nucleotides not matched to a gene: 10. The CDR3 runs 13 residues. The whole variable domain, filled in from reference TRBV19 and TRBJ2-7, reads DGGITQSPKYLFRKEGQNVTLSCEQNLNHDAMYWYRQDPGQGLRLIYYSQIVNDFQKGDIAEGYSVSREKKESFPLTVTSAQKNPTAFYLCASAGTDNYEQYFGPGTRLTVT.

Note on this clonotype: Germline is not matched at one junction end, which may reflect a read error. The chain employs TRBV20-1 and TRBJ2-3, with TRBD2 identical over 10 bases. The CDR3 sequence is 19 residues long. Germline V gives CDR1 DFQATT, CDR2 SNEGSKA (reference sequence). DNA for the CDR3: TGCAGTGCTAGCGGGAGTGGAGCGGGGGGGATTCTGAGCACAGAAACGCAGTATTTT. The encoded protein is CSASGSGAGGILSTETQYF.

The V gene is TRBV7-9, the J gene TRBJ1-1; possible D gene TRBD1, 5 bases. The V and J ends lost 2 bases and 3 bases respectively, with 22 bases between them. The CDR3 totals 18 residues. Germline CDR1 and CDR2: SEHNR and FQNEAQ (reference sequence). The CDR3 loop reads CASSLSFQAGNGYTEAFF. The DNA for the CDR3 is TGTGCCAGCAGCTTAAGCTTTCAAGCAGGGAATGGGTACACTGAAGCTTTCTTT. The variable domain in full, with the rest retrieved from reference TRBV7-9 and TRBJ1-1, is DTGVSQNPRHKITKRGQNVTFRCDPISEHNRLYWYRQTLGQGPEFLTYFQNEAQLEKSRLLSDRFSAERPKGSFSTLEIQRTEQGDSAMYLCASSLSFQAGNGYTEAFFGQGTRLTVV.

This clonotype was recorded a few times. The chain joins TRBV24-1 to TRBJ1-2; D call uncertain. Per germline, CDR1 KGHDR and CDR2 SFDVKD. The germline V and J ends were trimmed by 3 bases and 8 bases, with 9 bases remaining between them. The CDR3 is made up of 12 amino acids. CDR3 nucleotides: TGTGCCACCAGTGATCCGATGGGGGGCTACACCTTC. Encoded protein: CATSDPMGGYTF.

This clonotype has a handful of counts. This chain joins TRBV7-9 and TRBJ2-4; 7 bases agree with TRBD1. With 4 bases clipped from V and 4 bases from J, the junction kept 10 bases outside the gene matches. In germline, CDR1 is SEHNR, CDR2 FQNEAQ (reference sequence). The length of the CDR3 is 16 residues. The CDR3 reads CASSYKSGTAKNIQYF. CDR3 bases: TGTGCCAGCAGCTACAAATCCGGGACAGCTAAAAACATTCAGTACTTC.

The chain is built from TRBV6-1 and TRBJ1-5; no definite D call. The CDR3 is 17 residues long. V was trimmed by 5 bases and J by 6 bases, leaving 23 bases between them. CDR1 is MNHNS, CDR2 SASEGT, per germline. In nucleotides, the CDR3 is TGTGCCAGCAGTTACGGGCCCTGGGAAGGAGTCGGTCAGCCCCAGCATTTT. This sequence encodes CASSYGPWEGVGQPQHF.

This chain uses TRBV7-9 with TRBJ2-6, with D possibly TRBD2 on 7 matching bases. The CDR3 length is 17 residues. Per the germline V gene, CDR1 is SEHNR and CDR2 is FQNEAQ (reference sequence). Trimming took 5 bases from V and 0 from J, leaving 14 bases between them. The CDR3 bases are TGTGCCAGCAGCAAAGGGGGAGGGCCCTCTGGGGCCAACGTCCTGACTTTC. This codes for CASSKGGGPSGANVLTF.

This chain links TRBV27 with TRBJ2-1; D might be TRBD1 or TRBD2, each matching 5 bases. The CDR3 runs to 15 residues. From germline, CDR1 is MNHEY and CDR2 SMNVEV (reference sequence). V was shortened by 6 bases and J by 8 bases, with 20 bases between the two germline ends. The CDR3 region has the DNA TGTGCCAGCAGCCCGGGGTGGGGGTCGGGCGATGAGCAGTTCTTC. Its protein product is CASSPGWGSGDEQFF.

The genes are TRBV4-2 and TRBJ2-7, with 11 positions matching TRBD2. This CDR3 has 16 amino acids. J gave up 6 bases and V 0 bases, and 7 bases lay outside the gene matches. Per the germline V gene, CDR1 is LGHNA and CDR2 is YNFKEQ. CDR3 bases: TGTGCCAGCAGCCAAGATGACCTAGCGGGGGGTGGCGAGCAGTACTTC. Translation: CASSQDDLAGGGEQYF.

In the case of this clonotype: Because the CDR3's place on the DNA is in doubt, the DNA is left out and the CDR3 is given as listed by TCRdb. The V gene is TRBV12-5, the J gene TRBJ2-7; TRBD1 reflects the table's D call only, with no check against the DNA. Germline CDR1 and CDR2: LGHNT and FRNRAP. Both ends counted, the CDR3 spans 14 residues. This chain's CDR3 is CASGLGTGAYEQYF.

The V and J genes are TRBV6-2 or TRBV6-3 and TRBJ2-7; D unresolved. With 6 bases removed from V and 5 bases from J, the gap between germline ends came to 14 bases. This CDR3 comprises 13 residues. Germline assignment: CDR1 MNHEY and CDR2 SVGEGT. The CDR3 spells CASSFTFENEQYF. Here the CDR3 DNA reads TGTGCCAGCAGCTTTACCTTCGAGAACGAGCAGTACTTC.